This T cell receptor beta chain was obtained from a study of beta chain features in type 1 diabetes. Study details: Patient and healthy donor groups were alike in age, gender and cell yields. Study-wide results and caveats: Shorter TCRB CDR3s, moderately but significantly so, marked every one of the four CD4+ subsets in Type 1 diabetes patients.

Expressed TCRB transcripts were sequenced because the isolated RNA had all been reverse transcribed beforehand. Sequencing was performed with immunoSEQ multiplex PCR; in TCRdb, only in-frame clones are kept and a portion is missing. This sample carries about 620,000 clones, 15% to 19% of them seen once, and the ten largest clones take under 0.095%. Notes on this clone: Its antigen is unknown.

Germline assignment: CDR1 SGHTA and CDR2 FQGNSA. V shed 4 bases and J 2 bases; nucleotides not matched to a gene: 2. CDR3 length: 15 amino acids. Via CD45RO/CCR7/CD25/CD127/CD95/CD27, cells of the CD4+ naive, central memory, regulatory and stem cell-like memory subsets were sorted. This receptor was taken from a young man in good health. Sequencing used naive CD4+ T cells from blood. The J gene is TRBJ2-7, the V gene TRBV7-2; 13 nucleotides align to TRBD2. The CDR3 nucleotides read TGTGCCAGCAGCTACGGGACTAGCGGGACCTACGAGCAGTACTTC. Its protein product is CASSYGTSGTYEQYF.